What follows is one T cell receptor (beta chain) and its context. The RNA, about 0.45 to 1 ug, was put through reverse transcription using random hexamers. An immunoSEQ multiplex PCR amplified TCR beta CDR3 over 54 Vbeta and 13 Jbeta. From the immunoSEQ multiplex PCR reads, TCRdb called clonotypes with MiXCR, one entry per CDR3 protein. The table records 130,000 or so distinct CDR3 sequences, under 96% of them present only once. Germline CDR1 is LGHNA and CDR2 is YSLEER. The ends were cut back, 1 base at V and 5 bases at J, with 19 bases in the middle. This CDR3 region has 17 residues. These data originate in a study of CD8 T cells in Susac syndrome.

This rearrangement joins TRBV4-3 to TRBJ2-3; perhaps TRBD2 as D (6 bases). Sequencing was carried out using CD4+ T cells from PBMCs. The sequence was obtained from a human donor with Susac syndrome. The CDR3 nucleotides are TGCGCCAGCAGCCAAGTATTCGGGACTTCGATGGAAGATACGCAGTATTTT. Protein sequence: CASSQVFGTSMEDTQYF.